The entry below gives a single T cell receptor beta chain sequence along with its context. The germline CDR1 and CDR2 sequences are SGHAT and FQNNGV. V gave up 3 bases and J gave up 9 bases; unmatched junction bases: 6. The CDR3 runs to 15 residues. Per the authors' pipeline: Amplification of reference gene primers was used by the study to estimate nucleated cell counts. The data were produced by immunoSEQ multiplex PCR, yet TCRdb's version contains in-frame clones alone and is incomplete. V and J calls and clone size are as listed in that table; D and trimming were resolved from the DNA. The data contain tens of thousands of clones, 86% of them singletons. This specimen belongs to a study of blood T cell repertoires in COVID-19. Study context: Some COVID-19 samples were acute and others convalescent; all came from the United States, Italy and Spain. The analysed material was cDNA or gDNA that came from T cells, B-cell-depleted T cells, or PBMCs.

This receptor was obtained from a woman of 80 years or more with acute or convalescent COVID-19. The rearrangement links TRBV11-2 to TRBJ2-1, with TRBD2 matching 12 bases. The sample taken for sequencing was peripheral blood. The CDR3 nucleotides are TGTGCCAGCAGCTTTCTAGCGGGGGGGCGTAGTGAGCAGTTCTTC. Its translation: CASSFLAGGRSEQFF.